This T cell receptor beta chain comes out of a study of shared clonotypes between healthy human individuals. Findings and caveats of the study: The sampled material consisted only of blood, and tissue repertoires are likely to differ.

A remark on this clone: Its antigen is still unknown.

The CDR3 consists of 13 residues. Looked up from germline, CDR1 is GTSNPN and CDR2 is SVGIG (reference sequence). As handled by the study authors: ImmunoSEQ junction-only sequences lacked quality scores, so their filtering differed. Measured with immunoSEQ multiplex PCR; TCRdb has only the in-frame clones, and not every one. V, J and clone size are those of that table, while D and trimming were read from the DNA. The sample has 2 million to 2.5 million clones, about 93% seen once. The naive CD8 subset, CD45RO-negative cells positively selected for CCR7, excluded terminally differentiated effector memory CD45RA+ cells.

This receptor was identified in a man younger than 30 in good health. Some clones in this sample may be carry-over from other donors' samples. The sample comprised naive CD8+ T cells from PBMCs. This chain joins TRBV30 and TRBJ2-5; D gene uncertain. The DNA end is more similar to TRBJ2-7, so the J call may be wrong. The CDR3 DNA reads TGTGCCTGGAGTGTAATAGGTTTATCCGAGCAGTACTTC. It translates to CAWSVIGLSEQYF.